The rows below give T cell receptor beta chains drawn from one sample of a study of control samples from healthy donors and cancer patients. The protocol was immunoSEQ multiplex PCR, while the TCRdb copy is restricted to in-frame clones and leaves out a portion. Among roughly 100,000 clones, roughly 80% were seen once, and the ten largest hold about 13%. The material sequenced was blood. The source is a woman in her forties or fifties in good health. Each CDR3 is given with its conserved first and last residue. A D gene is named only where the DNA matches it firmly. Clone size is shown for a subset of rows, as once, few, many or a class of expanded clone.

- | TRBD2 | TRBJ2-3 | TRBV28 | 15 | CASSFSGGATDTQYF | TGTGCCAGCAGTTTTTCCGGGGGGGCAACAGATACGCAGTATTTT
- | - | TRBJ2-1 | TRBV11-3 | 13 | CASSLEPGRRPFF | TGTGCCAGCAGCTTAGAACCGGGTCGGAGGCCGTTCTTC
- | TRBD2 | TRBJ2-2 | TRBV6-2/TRBV6-3 | 17 | CASSLEGLAGLTGELFF | TGTGCCAGCAGTCTCGAAGGACTAGCGGGGCTCACCGGGGAGCTGTTTTTT
- | TRBD1 | TRBJ1-1 | TRBV7-3 | 14 | CASSRTGTVTEAFF | TGTGCCAGCAGCCGCACAGGGACAGTCACTGAAGCTTTCTTT
- | - | TRBJ1-3 | TRBV18 | 16 | CASSDQGTIAGNTIYF | TGTGCCAGCTCAGACCAAGGGACAATAGCCGGAAACACCATATATTTT
- | TRBD1 | TRBJ2-5 | TRBV2 | 13 | CASSRDRQETQYF | TGTGCCAGCAGTCGGGACAGGCAAGAGACCCAGTACTTC
- | - | TRBJ1-2 | TRBV28 | 12 | CASSFWADGYTF | TGTGCCAGCAGTTTCTGGGCAGACGGCTACACCTTC
- | - | TRBJ2-3 | TRBV6-2/TRBV6-3 | 16 | CASSYPQGGVTDTQYF | TGTGCCAGCAGTTACCCCCAAGGGGGGGTCACAGATACGCAGTATTTT
- | TRBD1 | TRBJ1-1 | TRBV3-1/TRBV3-2 | 12 | CASSDRGGEAFF | TGTGCCAGCAGCGACAGGGGCGGTGAAGCTTTCTTT
- | TRBD2 | TRBJ2-1 | TRBV27 | 14 | CASSLSGGRPEQFF | TGTGCCAGCAGTTTATCGGGCGGGAGGCCTGAGCAGTTCTTC
- | TRBD2 | TRBJ2-7 | TRBV6-4 | 14 | CASTGLADSYEQYF | TGTGCCAGCACGGGACTAGCTGACTCCTACGAGCAGTACTTC
- | TRBD1 | TRBJ2-7 | TRBV9 | 16 | CASSVELGTGGYEQYF | TGTGCCAGCAGCGTAGAGCTCGGGACAGGGGGTTACGAGCAGTACTTC
- | - | TRBJ1-6 | TRBV19 | 16 | CASSTRGVGGNSPLHF | TGTGCCAGTAGTACGAGAGGAGTTGGGGGAAACTCACCCCTCCACTTT
- | TRBD1 | TRBJ1-2 | TRBV6-5 | 15 | CASSMGRGEDYGYTF | TGTGCCAGCAGTATGGGCAGGGGGGAAGACTATGGCTACACCTTC
- | TRBD1 | TRBJ2-7 | TRBV5-1 | 14 | CASSPGGTEQEQYF | TGCGCCAGCAGCCCGGGTGGGACAGAACAAGAGCAGTACTTC
- | - | TRBJ2-2 | TRBV19 | 12 | CASQQGAGELFF | TGTGCCAGCCAACAGGGAGCCGGGGAGCTGTTTTTT
- | TRBD1 | TRBJ2-7 | TRBV5-4 | 15 | CASSHGQGDSYEQYF | TGTGCCAGCAGCCACGGACAGGGGGACTCCTACGAGCAGTACTTC
- | - | TRBJ1-2 | TRBV7-8 | 16 | CASSLARTETNYGYTF | TGTGCCAGCAGCTTAGCGAGGACCGAGACTAACTATGGCTACACCTTC
- | TRBD2 | TRBJ2-7 | TRBV7-2 | 14 | CASSLLAGGYEQYF | TGTGCCAGCAGCTTACTAGCGGGAGGGTACGAGCAGTACTTC
- | TRBD1 | TRBJ2-7 | TRBV11-2 | 14 | CASSLLRGLNEQYF | TGTGCCAGCAGCTTATTGAGGGGGCTGAACGAGCAGTACTTC
- | TRBD1 | TRBJ2-1 | TRBV23-1 | 17 | CVSSPRVGTGVRNEQFF | TGCGTCAGCAGTCCTCGGGTGGGGACAGGGGTAAGGAATGAGCAGTTCTTC
once | TRBD1 | TRBJ2-2 | TRBV5-6 | 15 | CASSRRQGSTGELFF | TGTGCCAGCAGCCGGAGACAGGGGAGCACCGGGGAGCTGTTTTTT
- | - | TRBJ1-4 | TRBV3-1/TRBV3-2 | 16 | CASSQSRPEPNEKLFF | TGTGCCAGCAGCCAATCTAGGCCTGAACCTAATGAAAAACTGTTTTTT
- | - | TRBJ1-2 | TRBV3-1/TRBV3-2 | 15 | CASSQTGTFNYGYTF | TGTGCCAGCAGCCAGACCGGGACTTTTAACTATGGCTACACCTTC
- | - | TRBJ1-2 | TRBV29-1 | 12 | CSVGTANYGYTF | TGCAGCGTTGGGACAGCGAACTATGGCTACACCTTC
- | TRBD2 | TRBJ2-3 | TRBV19 | 14 | CASRTSGSTDTQYF | TGTGCCAGTAGGACTAGCGGGAGCACAGATACGCAGTATTTT